The TCR beta chain under discussion was sequenced for a study of cytomegalovirus exposure and HLA in healthy donors. The ends were cut back, 3 bases at V and 1 base at J, with 9 bases in the middle. The CDR3 consists of 14 residues. Germline-derived CDR1 and CDR2 are PRHDT and FYEKMQ (reference sequence). It was with 60 Vbeta and 13 Jbeta primers that the PCR ran. This table comes from immunoSEQ multiplex PCR, and its TCRdb copy is limited to in-frame clones, with some not included. This sample has fewer than 350,000 clones; roughly 90% occur once, and the top ten carry roughly 2.3%. This rearrangement joins TRBV13 to TRBJ2-5; maybe TRBD1 (6 bases). The source of this sequence is a woman aged 18 to 35 in good health and CMV-seronegative. Sequenced input: PBMCs. The CDR3 DNA follows: TGTGCCAGCAGCTTTCGGACAGCCCAAGAGACCCAGTACTTC. The encoded protein is CASSFRTAQETQYF.